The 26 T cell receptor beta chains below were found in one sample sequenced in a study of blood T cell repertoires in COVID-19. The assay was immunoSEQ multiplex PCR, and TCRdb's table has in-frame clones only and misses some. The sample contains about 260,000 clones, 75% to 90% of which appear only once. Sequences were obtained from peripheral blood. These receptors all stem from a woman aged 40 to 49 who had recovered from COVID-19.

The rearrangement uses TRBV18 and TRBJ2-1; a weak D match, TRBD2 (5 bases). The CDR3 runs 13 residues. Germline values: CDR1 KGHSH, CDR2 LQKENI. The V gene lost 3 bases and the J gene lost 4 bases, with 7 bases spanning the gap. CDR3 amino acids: CASSPGMYNEQFF. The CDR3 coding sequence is TGTGCCAGCTCACCCGGGATGTACAATGAGCAGTTCTTC.

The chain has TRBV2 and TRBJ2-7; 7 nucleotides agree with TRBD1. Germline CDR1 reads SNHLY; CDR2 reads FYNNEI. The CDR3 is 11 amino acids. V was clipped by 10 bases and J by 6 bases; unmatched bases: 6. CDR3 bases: TGTGCCACACAGGGGAACGGCGAGCAGTACTTC. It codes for CATQGNGEQYF.

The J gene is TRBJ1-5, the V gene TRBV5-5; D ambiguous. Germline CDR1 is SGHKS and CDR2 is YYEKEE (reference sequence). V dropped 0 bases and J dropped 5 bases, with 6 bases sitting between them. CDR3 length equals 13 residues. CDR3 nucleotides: TGTGCCAGCAGCTTGGACTTAGATCAGCCCCAGCATTTT. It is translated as CASSLDLDQPQHF.

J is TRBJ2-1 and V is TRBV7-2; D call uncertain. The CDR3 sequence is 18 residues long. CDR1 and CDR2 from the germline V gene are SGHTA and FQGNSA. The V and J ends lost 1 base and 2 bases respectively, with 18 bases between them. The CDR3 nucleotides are TGTGCCAGCAGCTTAGTGGGTGGCGGCTCCCGGACCTACAATGAGCAGTTCTTC. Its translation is CASSLVGGGSRTYNEQFF.

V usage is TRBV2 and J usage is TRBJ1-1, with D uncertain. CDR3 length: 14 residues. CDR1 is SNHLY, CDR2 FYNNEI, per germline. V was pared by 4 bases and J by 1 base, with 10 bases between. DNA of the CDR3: TGTGCCAGCAGTGTATTGGCGGCGAACACTGAAGCTTTCTTT. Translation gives CASSVLAANTEAFF. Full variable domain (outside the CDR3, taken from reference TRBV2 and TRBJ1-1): EPEVTQTPSHQVTQMGQEVILRCVPISNHLYFYWYRQILGQKVEFLVSFYNNEISEKSEIFDDQFSVERPDGSNFTLKIRSTKLEDSAMYFCASSVLAANTEAFFGQGTRLTVV.

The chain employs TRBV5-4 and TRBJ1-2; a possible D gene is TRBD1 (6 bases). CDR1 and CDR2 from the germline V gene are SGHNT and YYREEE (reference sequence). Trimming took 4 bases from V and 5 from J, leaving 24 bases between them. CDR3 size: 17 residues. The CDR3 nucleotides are TGTGCCAGCAGCGCGGGGGGTAGGACAGAGTTTTATTATGGCTACACCTTC. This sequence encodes CASSAGGRTEFYYGYTF.

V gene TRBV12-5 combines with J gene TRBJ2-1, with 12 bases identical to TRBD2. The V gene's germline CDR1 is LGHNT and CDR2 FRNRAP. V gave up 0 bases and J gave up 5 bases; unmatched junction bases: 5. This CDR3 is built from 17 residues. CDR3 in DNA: TGTGCTAGTGGTTTGGTTCCCGGACTAGCGGGGAACAATGAGCAGTTCTTC. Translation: CASGLVPGLAGNNEQFF.

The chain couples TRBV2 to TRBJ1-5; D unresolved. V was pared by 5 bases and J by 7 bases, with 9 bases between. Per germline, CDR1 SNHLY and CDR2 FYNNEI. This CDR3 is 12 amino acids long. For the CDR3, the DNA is TGTGCCAGCAGTAACATCGAACAGCCCCAGCATTTT. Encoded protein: CASSNIEQPQHF.

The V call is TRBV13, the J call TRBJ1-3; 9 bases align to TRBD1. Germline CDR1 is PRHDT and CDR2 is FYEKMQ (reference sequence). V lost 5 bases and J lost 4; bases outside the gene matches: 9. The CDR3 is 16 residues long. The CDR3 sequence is CASSTRTGALGNTIYF. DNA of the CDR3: TGTGCCAGCAGCACCCGGACAGGGGCACTCGGAAACACCATATATTTT.

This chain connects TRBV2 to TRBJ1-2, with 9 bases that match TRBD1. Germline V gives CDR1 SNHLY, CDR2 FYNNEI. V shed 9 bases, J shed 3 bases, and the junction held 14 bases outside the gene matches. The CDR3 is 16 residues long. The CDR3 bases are TGTGCCAGTGAGGGGGACAGGGTGAAAGGCTACTATGGCTACACCTTC. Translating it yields CASEGDRVKGYYGYTF.

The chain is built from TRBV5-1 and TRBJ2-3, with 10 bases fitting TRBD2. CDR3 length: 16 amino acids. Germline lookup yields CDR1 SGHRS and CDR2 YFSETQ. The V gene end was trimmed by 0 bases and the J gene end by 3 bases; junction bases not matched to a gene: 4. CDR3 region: CASSLGASGGTDTQYF. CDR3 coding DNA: TGCGCCAGCAGCTTGGGGGCTAGCGGGGGTACAGATACGCAGTATTTT.

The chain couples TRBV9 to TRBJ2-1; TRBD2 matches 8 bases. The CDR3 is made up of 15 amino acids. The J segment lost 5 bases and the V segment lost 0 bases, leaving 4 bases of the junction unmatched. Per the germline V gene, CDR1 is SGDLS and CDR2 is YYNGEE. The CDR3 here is CASSVVAGHNNEQFF. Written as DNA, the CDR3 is TGTGCCAGCAGCGTAGTAGCGGGGCACAACAATGAGCAGTTCTTC.

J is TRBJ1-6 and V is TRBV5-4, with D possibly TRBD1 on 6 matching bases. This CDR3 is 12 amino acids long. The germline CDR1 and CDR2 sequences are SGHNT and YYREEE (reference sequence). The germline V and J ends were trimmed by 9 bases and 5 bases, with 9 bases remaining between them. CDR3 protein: CATRTDNSPLHF. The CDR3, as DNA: TGTGCCACCAGGACAGATAATTCACCCCTCCACTTT.

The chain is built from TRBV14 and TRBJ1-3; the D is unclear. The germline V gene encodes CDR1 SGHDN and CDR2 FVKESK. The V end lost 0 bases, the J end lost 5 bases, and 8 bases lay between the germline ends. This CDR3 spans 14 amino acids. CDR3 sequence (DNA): TGTGCCAGCAGCCAAGATGTATATAGAAACACCATATATTTT. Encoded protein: CASSQDVYRNTIYF.

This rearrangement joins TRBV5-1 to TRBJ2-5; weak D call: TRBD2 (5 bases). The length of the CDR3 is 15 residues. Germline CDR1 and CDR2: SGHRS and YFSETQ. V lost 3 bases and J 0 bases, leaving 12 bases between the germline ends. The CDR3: CASSSGSDYQETQYF. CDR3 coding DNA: TGCGCCAGCAGCTCGGGATCGGACTACCAAGAGACCCAGTACTTC.

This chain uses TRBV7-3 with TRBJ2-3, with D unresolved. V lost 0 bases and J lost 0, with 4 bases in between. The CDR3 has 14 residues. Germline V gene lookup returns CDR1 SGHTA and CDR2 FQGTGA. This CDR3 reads CASSLTRSTDTQYF. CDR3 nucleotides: TGTGCCAGCAGCTTAACGCGCAGCACAGATACGCAGTATTTT. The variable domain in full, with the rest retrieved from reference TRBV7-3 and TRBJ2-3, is GAGVSQTPSNKVTEKGKYVELRCDPISGHTALYWYRQSLGQGPEFLIYFQGTGAADDSGLPNDRFFAVRPEGSVSTLKIQRTERGDSAVYLCASSLTRSTDTQYFGPGTRLTVL.

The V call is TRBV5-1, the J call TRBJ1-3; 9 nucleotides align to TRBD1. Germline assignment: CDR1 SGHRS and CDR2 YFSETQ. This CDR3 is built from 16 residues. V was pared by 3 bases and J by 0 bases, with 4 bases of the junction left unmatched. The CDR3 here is CASSWDRADSGNTIYF. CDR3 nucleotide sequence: TGCGCCAGCAGCTGGGACAGGGCGGACTCTGGAAACACCATATATTTT.

DNA for the CDR3: TGTGCCTCCAGGACAGGCCCTGAAGCTTTCTTT. Protein product: CASRTGPEAFF. This rearrangement joins TRBV10-3 to TRBJ1-1; 7 positions agree with TRBD1. V was clipped by 11 bases and J by 6 bases; unmatched bases: 6. From germline, CDR1 is ENHRY and CDR2 SYGVKD. CDR3 length equals 11 residues.

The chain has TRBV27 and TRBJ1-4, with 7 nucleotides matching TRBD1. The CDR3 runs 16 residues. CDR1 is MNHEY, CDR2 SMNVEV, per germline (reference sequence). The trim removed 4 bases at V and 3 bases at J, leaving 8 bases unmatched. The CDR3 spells CASSSTKGASNEKLFF. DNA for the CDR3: TGTGCCAGCAGTTCTACGAAGGGGGCATCTAATGAAAAACTGTTTTTT.

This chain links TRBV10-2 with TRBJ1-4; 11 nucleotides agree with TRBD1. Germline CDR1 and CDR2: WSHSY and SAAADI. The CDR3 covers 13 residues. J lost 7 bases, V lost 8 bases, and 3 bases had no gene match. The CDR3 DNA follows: TGCGCCAGCCGAGGACAGGGGGCTGAAAAACTGTTTTTT. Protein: CASRGQGAEKLFF.

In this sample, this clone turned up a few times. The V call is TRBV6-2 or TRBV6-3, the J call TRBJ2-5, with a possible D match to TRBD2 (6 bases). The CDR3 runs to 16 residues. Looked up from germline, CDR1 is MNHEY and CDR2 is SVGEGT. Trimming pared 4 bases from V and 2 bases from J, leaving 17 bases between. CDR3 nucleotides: TGTGCCAGCAGTTCCCTGGTGGGTAGCGGACAAGAGACCCAGTACTTC. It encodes CASSSLVGSGQETQYF.

CDR3 sequence reads: CASSIDLEFGNTIYF. As DNA, the CDR3 is TGTGCCAGTAGTATAGATCTTGAGTTCGGGAACACCATATATTTT. The J gene is TRBJ1-3, the V gene TRBV19; D is unclear. Trimming pared 0 bases from V and 7 bases from J, leaving 13 bases between. CDR3 length equals 15 residues. Per germline, CDR1 LNHDA and CDR2 SQIVND (reference sequence).

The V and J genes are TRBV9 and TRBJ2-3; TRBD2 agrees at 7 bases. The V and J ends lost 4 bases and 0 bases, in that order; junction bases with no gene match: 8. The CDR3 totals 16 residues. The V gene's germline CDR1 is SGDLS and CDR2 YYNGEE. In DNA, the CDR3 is TGTGCCAGCAGCCTAAGTGGGGGGGGAAGCACAGATACGCAGTATTTT. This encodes CASSLSGGGSTDTQYF.

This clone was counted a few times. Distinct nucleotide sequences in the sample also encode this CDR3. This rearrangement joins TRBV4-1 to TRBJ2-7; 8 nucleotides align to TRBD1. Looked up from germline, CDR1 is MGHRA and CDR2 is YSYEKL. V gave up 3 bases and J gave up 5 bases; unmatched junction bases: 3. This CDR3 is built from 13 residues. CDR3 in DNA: TGCGCCAGCAGCCATTACAGGGGGAACGAGCAGTACTTC. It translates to CASSHYRGNEQYF.

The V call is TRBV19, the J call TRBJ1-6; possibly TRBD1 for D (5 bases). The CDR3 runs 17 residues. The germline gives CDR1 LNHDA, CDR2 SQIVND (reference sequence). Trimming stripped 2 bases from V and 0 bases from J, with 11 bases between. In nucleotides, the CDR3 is TGTGCCAGTAGTATAACGTCGGGGGACTCCTATAATTCACCCCTCCACTTT. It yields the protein CASSITSGDSYNSPLHF.

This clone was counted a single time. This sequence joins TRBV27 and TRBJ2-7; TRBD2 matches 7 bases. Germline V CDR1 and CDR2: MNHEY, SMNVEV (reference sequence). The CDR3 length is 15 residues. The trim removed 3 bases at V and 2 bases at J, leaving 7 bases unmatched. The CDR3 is CASSFGGGGAYEQYF. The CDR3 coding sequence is TGTGCCAGCAGTTTCGGCGGGGGAGGAGCCTACGAGCAGTACTTC.